A single sample gave rise to the 19 T cell receptor beta chains below, sequenced in a study of early T cells in non-severe SARS-CoV-2 infection. TCRdb re-derived calls from the 5' RACE reads in MiXCR, one entry per CDR3 protein. The sample includes about 83,000 distinct CDR3 sequences, 8.5% to 12% of them seen just once. Sequences were derived from whole blood, sampled at baseline. These TCRs come from an adult who was a healthcare worker with PCR-confirmed SARS-CoV-2 infection or an uninfected control (not recorded which).

This clonotype has only a few counts. The J gene is TRBJ1-5, the V gene TRBV12-3 or TRBV12-4, with D unresolved. The CDR3 is 12 residues long. Deletions cut 8 bases from V and 5 bases from J, with 10 bases between. The CDR3 nucleotides read TGTGCCAGCGCGACCGGGTATCAGCCCCAGCATTTT. It yields the protein CASATGYQPQHF.

The chain links TRBV28 to TRBJ1-1; D gene unclear. The germline V gene encodes CDR1 MDHEN and CDR2 SYDVKM. V lost 3 bases and J 5 bases, leaving 16 bases between the germline ends. The CDR3 has 15 residues. In DNA, the CDR3 is TGTGCCAGCAGTTTGGGAGGGATTGGCTTGACTGAAGCTTTCTTT. Amino acids: CASSLGGIGLTEAFF.

The chain joins TRBV9 to TRBJ2-3; D is possibly TRBD1 (6 bases). Trimming shortened V by 4 bases and J by 4 bases, and 13 bases separated the two germline ends. From germline, CDR1 is SGDLS and CDR2 YYNGEE. The CDR3 spans 14 residues. CDR3 in amino acids: CASSSSGASDTQYF. The CDR3 bases are TGTGCCAGCAGCTCCTCAGGGGCCTCAGATACGCAGTATTTT. The variable domain in full, completed from reference TRBV9 and TRBJ2-3, reads DSGVTQTPKHLITATGQRVTLRCSPRSGDLSVYWYQQSLDQGLQFLIQYYNGEERAKGNILERFSAQQFPDLHSELNLSSLELGDSALYFCASSSSGASDTQYFGPGTRLTVL.

This clonotype was found many times. The chain links TRBV20-1 to TRBJ1-2; a possible D gene is TRBD1 (6 bases). Germline CDR1 and CDR2: DFQATT and SNEGSKA (reference sequence). The CDR3 consists of 15 residues. V gave up 0 bases and J gave up 4 bases, with 15 bases separating them. The CDR3 spells CSARDSAGVSYGYTF. For the CDR3, the DNA is TGCAGTGCTAGAGATTCGGCAGGGGTCTCCTATGGCTACACCTTC.

This clonotype was seen a few times. The chain recombines TRBV4-1 with TRBJ1-5, with TRBD1 identical over 8 bases. Losses at the gene ends were 3 bases for V and 5 bases for J; bases not matched to a gene: 9. The germline CDR1 and CDR2 sequences are MGHRA and YSYEKL. The CDR3 has 16 residues. DNA of the CDR3: TGCGCCAGCAGCCAGACCCCCGCCAGGGGGCATCAGCCCCAGCATTTT. This gives the protein CASSQTPARGHQPQHF.

The rearrangement links TRBV28 to TRBJ2-4; no reliable D call. Trimming cost V 3 bases and J 6 bases, with 6 bases left between them. The CDR3 has 12 residues. Germline V gives CDR1 MDHEN, CDR2 SYDVKM. CDR3 coding DNA: TGTGCCAGCAGTTTCTGGGGAAACATTCAGTACTTC. Its translation is CASSFWGNIQYF.

V gene TRBV27 combines with J gene TRBJ2-7; a possible D gene is TRBD2 (6 bases). CDR3 length: 14 residues. V was trimmed by 5 bases and J by 1 base, leaving 12 bases between them. Germline V lookup: CDR1 MNHEY, CDR2 SMNVEV (reference sequence). CDR3 sequence (DNA): TGTGCCAGCAGTGGGGTAGCGGTTTCCTACGAGCAGTACTTC. It encodes CASSGVAVSYEQYF.

The chain has TRBV4-1 and TRBJ1-4, with D perhaps TRBD1 (6 bases). The CDR3 sequence is 14 residues long. The germline V gene encodes CDR1 MGHRA and CDR2 YSYEKL. The V and J ends lost 2 bases and 8 bases respectively, with 12 bases between them. CDR3 sequence: CASSQQGIGEKLFF. CDR3 bases: TGCGCCAGCAGCCAACAGGGGATTGGAGAAAAACTGTTTTTT.

This clonotype was counted a few times. This sequence joins TRBV5-6 and TRBJ2-1; 13 nucleotides align to TRBD2. The CDR3 covers 16 residues. The V segment lost 2 bases and the J segment 9 bases; nucleotides outside the gene matches: 8. Germline-derived CDR1 and CDR2 are SGHDT and YYEEEE. The DNA for the CDR3 is TGTGCCAGCAGCTTACCCGGACTAGCGGGAGTGAGTGAGCAGTTCTTC. Protein: CASSLPGLAGVSEQFF.

The sample holds a few counts of this clonotype. This chain links TRBV3-1 with TRBJ2-1, with 10 bases lining up with TRBD2. After removal of 2 bases from V and 2 bases from J, the junction contained 3 bases not matched to a gene. The CDR3 length is 16 residues. Germline CDR1 and CDR2: LGHDT and YNNKEL (reference sequence). CDR3 residues: CASSQTSGKTYNEQFF. The CDR3 coding sequence is TGTGCCAGCAGCCAAACTAGCGGGAAAACCTACAATGAGCAGTTCTTC.

This chain links TRBV15 with TRBJ2-1; D not certain. The V gene lost 2 bases and the J gene lost 0 bases, with 11 bases spanning the gap. The CDR3 contains 16 residues. Germline V gene data show CDR1 as LNHNV and CDR2 as YYDKDF (reference sequence). The CDR3, as DNA: TGTGCCACCAGCAGATTGACAAGCAGCTCCTACAATGAGCAGTTCTTC. It codes for CATSRLTSSSYNEQFF.

V and J are TRBV19 and TRBJ2-3, with D unresolved. The V gene's germline CDR1 is LNHDA and CDR2 SQIVND (reference sequence). This CDR3 region has 15 residues. V lost 1 base to trimming and J lost 1 base, with 9 bases between them. The DNA of the CDR3 is TGTGCCAGTAGTATAGGTCCAGGACGCACAGATACGCAGTATTTT. Residues: CASSIGPGRTDTQYF.

In this sample, this clonotype turned up a few times. This chain uses TRBV28 with TRBJ2-7; 8 nucleotides line up with TRBD1. V trimming: 6 bases; J trimming: 3 bases; junction bases outside the gene matches: 4. The V gene's germline CDR1 is MDHEN and CDR2 SYDVKM. The CDR3 has 13 amino acids. The CDR3 reads CASRSGQGYEQYF. CDR3 in DNA: TGTGCCAGCAGGTCCGGACAGGGCTACGAGCAGTACTTC.

This clonotype was detected ten times or more. The chain couples TRBV15 to TRBJ2-3; 8 bases match TRBD2. Unmatched junction bases numbered 2, after V lost 1 base and J lost 2 bases. The CDR3 covers 15 residues. Looked up from germline, CDR1 is LNHNV and CDR2 is YYDKDF (reference sequence). CDR3 amino acids: CATSRAAGATDTQYF. CDR3 sequence (DNA): TGTGCCACCAGCAGAGCAGCGGGAGCCACAGATACGCAGTATTTT.

The rearrangement links TRBV11-2 to TRBJ1-4, with TRBD1 matching over 10 bases. After removal of 7 bases from V and 5 bases from J, the junction contained 10 bases not matched to a gene. CDR1 is SGHAT, CDR2 FQNNGV, per germline. The CDR3 has 16 residues. Here the CDR3 reads CASTNPGTGVNEKLFF. The DNA of the CDR3 is TGTGCCAGCACCAACCCCGGGACAGGGGTAAATGAAAAACTGTTTTTT.

This clonotype was detected a few times. This sequence joins TRBV4-1 and TRBJ2-3; maybe TRBD2 (6 bases). The V end lost 4 bases, the J end lost 4 bases, and 9 bases lay between the germline ends. CDR1 is MGHRA and CDR2 is YSYEKL in the germline V gene. The CDR3 is made up of 13 amino acids. The CDR3 is CASSLREPDTQYF. The CDR3 nucleotides are TGCGCCAGCAGCCTCCGGGAGCCAGATACGCAGTATTTT.

This chain connects TRBV20-1 to TRBJ1-1; 7 bases map to TRBD1. Germline CDR1 and CDR2: DFQATT and SNEGSKA (reference sequence). The CDR3 has 14 residues. In DNA form, the CDR3 reads TGCGCTAGGGGGAGGGGGCTGATGAACACTGAAGCTTTCTTT. Its protein is CARGRGLMNTEAFF.

This clonotype has ten or more counts. The chain employs TRBV6-4 and TRBJ1-5, with 7 bases fitting TRBD1. The CDR3 spans 12 residues. The germline V gene encodes CDR1 MRHNA and CDR2 SNTAGT. Losses at the gene ends were 8 bases for V and 4 bases for J; bases not matched to a gene: 2. DNA of the CDR3: TGTGCCAGCCGGGACAGTAATCAGCCCCAGCATTTT. Residues: CASRDSNQPQHF.

Only a few counts were recorded for this clonotype. The chain links TRBV18 to TRBJ2-5; D is unresolved. CDR1 is KGHSH, CDR2 LQKENI, per germline. The germline V and J ends were trimmed by 4 bases and 4 bases, with 16 bases remaining between them. The CDR3 loop spans 15 amino acids. The DNA of the CDR3 is TGTGCCAGCTCACTTGGACCTACTCCGGGAGAGACCCAGTACTTC. It encodes CASSLGPTPGETQYF. Supplemented by reference TRBV18 and TRBJ2-5, the full variable domain reads NAGVMQNPRHLVRRRGQEARLRCSPMKGHSHVYWYRQLPEEGLKFMVYLQKENIIDESGMPKERFSAEFPKEGPSILRIQQVVRGDSAAYFCASSLGPTPGETQYFGPGTRLLVL.